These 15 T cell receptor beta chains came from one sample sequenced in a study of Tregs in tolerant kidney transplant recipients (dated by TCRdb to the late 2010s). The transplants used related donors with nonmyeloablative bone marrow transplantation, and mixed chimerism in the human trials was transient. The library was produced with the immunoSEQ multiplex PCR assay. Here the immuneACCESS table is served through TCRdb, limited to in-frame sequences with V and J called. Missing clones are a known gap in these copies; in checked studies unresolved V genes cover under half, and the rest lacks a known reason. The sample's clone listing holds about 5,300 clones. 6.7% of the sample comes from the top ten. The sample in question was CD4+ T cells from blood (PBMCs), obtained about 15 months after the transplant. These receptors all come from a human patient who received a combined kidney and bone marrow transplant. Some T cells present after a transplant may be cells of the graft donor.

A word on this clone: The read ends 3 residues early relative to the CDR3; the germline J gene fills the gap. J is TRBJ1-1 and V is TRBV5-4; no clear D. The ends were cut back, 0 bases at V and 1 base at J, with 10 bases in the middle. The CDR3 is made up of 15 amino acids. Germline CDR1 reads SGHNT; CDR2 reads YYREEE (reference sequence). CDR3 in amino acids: CASSLGARPNTEAFF. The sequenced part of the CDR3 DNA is TGTGCCAGCAGCTTGGGGGCCAGGCCGAACACTGAA. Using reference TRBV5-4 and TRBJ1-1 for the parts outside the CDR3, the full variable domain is ETGVTQSPTHLIKTRGQQVTLRCSSQSGHNTVSWYQQALGQGPQFIFQYYREEENGRGNFPPRFSGLQFPNYSSELNVNALELDDSALYLCASSLGARPNTEAFFGQGTRLTVV.

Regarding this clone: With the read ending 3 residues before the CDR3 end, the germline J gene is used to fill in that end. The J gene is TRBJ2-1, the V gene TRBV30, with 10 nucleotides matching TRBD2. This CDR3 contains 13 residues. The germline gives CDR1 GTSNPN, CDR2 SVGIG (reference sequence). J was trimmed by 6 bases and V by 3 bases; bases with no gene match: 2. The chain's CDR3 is CAWRLAGRNEQFF. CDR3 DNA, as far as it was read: TGTGCCTGGAGACTAGCGGGACGCAATGAG.

The CDR3 loop is CASSVASGGAEQFF. CDR3 DNA (partial): TGTGCCAGCAGTGTTGCTAGCGGGGGGGCTGAG. This chain uses TRBV2 with TRBJ2-1, with 12 bases aligning to TRBD2. The read ends 3 residues before the CDR3 terminus; that terminus is restored from the germline J gene. The CDR3 loop spans 14 amino acids. The germline gives CDR1 SNHLY, CDR2 FYNNEI. V shed 4 bases, J shed 9 bases, and the junction held 4 bases outside the gene matches.

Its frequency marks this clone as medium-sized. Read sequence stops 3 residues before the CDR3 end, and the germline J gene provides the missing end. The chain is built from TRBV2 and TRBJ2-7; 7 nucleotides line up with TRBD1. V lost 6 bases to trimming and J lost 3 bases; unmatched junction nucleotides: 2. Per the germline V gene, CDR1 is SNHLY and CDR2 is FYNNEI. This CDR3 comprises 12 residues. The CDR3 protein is CASRGQSYEQYF. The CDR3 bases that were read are TGTGCCAGCAGGGGACAGAGCTACGAG.

The CDR3 DNA, read in part, is TGTGCCAGCAGTTTGGTGCTAGATCCCCACGGGGAG. The encoded protein is CASSLVLDPHGE. The whole CDR3 sequence is CASSLVLDPHGELFF. The chain couples TRBV27 to TRBJ2-2; D is undetermined. The CDR3 is cut off 3 residues early in the read; its end comes from the germline J gene. The V end lost 3 bases, the J end lost 7 bases, and 15 bases lay between the germline ends. The CDR3 sequence is 15 residues long. Germline V gene lookup returns CDR1 MNHEY and CDR2 SMNVEV (reference sequence).

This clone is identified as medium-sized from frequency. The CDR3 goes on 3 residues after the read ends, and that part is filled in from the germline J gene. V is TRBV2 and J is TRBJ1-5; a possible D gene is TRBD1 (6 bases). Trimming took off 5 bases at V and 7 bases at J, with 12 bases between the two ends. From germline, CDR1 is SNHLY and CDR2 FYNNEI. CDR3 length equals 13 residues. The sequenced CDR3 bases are TGTGCCAGCAGTACAGGGTCCCGGCAGCCC. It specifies CASSTGSRQP. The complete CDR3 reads CASSTGSRQPQHF.

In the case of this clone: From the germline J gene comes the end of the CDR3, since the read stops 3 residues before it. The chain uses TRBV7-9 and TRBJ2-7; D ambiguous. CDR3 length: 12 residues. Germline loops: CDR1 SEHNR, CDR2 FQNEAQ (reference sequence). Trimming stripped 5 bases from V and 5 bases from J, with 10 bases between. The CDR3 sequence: CASSRPMHEQYF. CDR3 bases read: TGTGCCAGCAGCCGCCCTATGCACGAG. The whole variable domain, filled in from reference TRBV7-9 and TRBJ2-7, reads DTGVSQNPRHKITKRGQNVTFRCDPISEHNRLYWYRQTLGQGPEFLTYFQNEAQLEKSRLLSDRFSAERPKGSFSTLEIQRTEQGDSAMYLCASSRPMHEQYFGPGTRLTVT.

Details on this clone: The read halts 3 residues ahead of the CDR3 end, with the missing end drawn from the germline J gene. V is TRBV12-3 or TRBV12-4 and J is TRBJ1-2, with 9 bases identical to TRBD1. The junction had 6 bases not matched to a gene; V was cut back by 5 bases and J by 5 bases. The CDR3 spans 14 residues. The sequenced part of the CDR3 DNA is TGTGCCAGCAGTCGGACAGGGGCATGGTATGGC. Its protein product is CASSRTGAWYG. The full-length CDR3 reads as CASSRTGAWYGYTF.

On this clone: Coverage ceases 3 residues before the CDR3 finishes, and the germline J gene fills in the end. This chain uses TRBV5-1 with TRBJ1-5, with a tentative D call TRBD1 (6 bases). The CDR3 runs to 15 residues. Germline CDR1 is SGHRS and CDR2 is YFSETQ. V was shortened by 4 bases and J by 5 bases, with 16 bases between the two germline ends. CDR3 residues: CASSPYPGHYQPQHF. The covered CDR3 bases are TGCGCCAGCAGCCCTTATCCGGGACATTATCAGCCC.

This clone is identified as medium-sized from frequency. CDR3 DNA (partial): TGTGCCAGCAGTTTGATGACAGGGGGTGGC. It translates to CASSLMTGGG. The full CDR3 is CASSLMTGGGYTF. V is TRBV6-2 or TRBV6-3 and J is TRBJ1-2; TRBD1 agrees at 9 bases. The sequenced fragment ends 3 residues before the CDR3 boundary, so the rest is inferred from the germline J gene. The CDR3 extends over 13 amino acids. V shed 4 bases, J shed 7 bases, and the junction held 4 bases outside the gene matches. Per the germline V gene, CDR1 is MNHEY and CDR2 is SVGEGT.

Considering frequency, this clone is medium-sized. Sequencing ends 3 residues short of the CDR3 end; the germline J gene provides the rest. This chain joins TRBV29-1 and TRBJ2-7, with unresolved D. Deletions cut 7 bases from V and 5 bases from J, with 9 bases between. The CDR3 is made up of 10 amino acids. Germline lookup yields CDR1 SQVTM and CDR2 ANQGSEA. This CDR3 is CSAVQHEQYF. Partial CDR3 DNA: TGCAGCGCCGTACAACACGAG.

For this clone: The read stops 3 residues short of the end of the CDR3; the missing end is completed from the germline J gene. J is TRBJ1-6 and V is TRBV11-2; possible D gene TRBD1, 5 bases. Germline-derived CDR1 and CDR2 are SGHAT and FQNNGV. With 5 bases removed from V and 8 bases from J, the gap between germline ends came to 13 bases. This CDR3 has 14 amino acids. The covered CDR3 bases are TGTGCCAGCAGCAGGGGCAGAGTTTATTCACCC. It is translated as CASSRGRVYSP. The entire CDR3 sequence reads CASSRGRVYSPLHF.

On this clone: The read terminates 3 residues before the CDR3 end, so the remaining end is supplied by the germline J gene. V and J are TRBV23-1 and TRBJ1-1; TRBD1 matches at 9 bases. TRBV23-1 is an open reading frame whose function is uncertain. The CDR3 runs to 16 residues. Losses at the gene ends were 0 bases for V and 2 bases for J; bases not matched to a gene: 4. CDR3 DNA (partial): TGCGCCAGCAGTCAATCCGGGACAGGGTTAAACACTGAA. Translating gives CASSQSGTGLNTE. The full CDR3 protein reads CASSQSGTGLNTEAFF.

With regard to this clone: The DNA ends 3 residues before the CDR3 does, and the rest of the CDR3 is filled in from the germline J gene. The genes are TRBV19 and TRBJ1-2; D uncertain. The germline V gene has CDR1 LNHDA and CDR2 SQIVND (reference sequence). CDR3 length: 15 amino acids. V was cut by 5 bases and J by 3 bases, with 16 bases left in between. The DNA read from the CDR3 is TGTGCCAGTAGTGCCACTACTACCTCGGACTATGGC. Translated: CASSATTTSDYG. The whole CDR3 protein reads CASSATTTSDYGYTF. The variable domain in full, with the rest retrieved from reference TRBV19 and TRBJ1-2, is DGGITQSPKYLFRKEGQNVTLSCEQNLNHDAMYWYRQDPGQGLRLIYYSQIVNDFQKGDIAEGYSVSREKKESFPLTVTSAQKNPTAFYLCASSATTTSDYGYTFGSGTRLTVV.

The sequenced part of the CDR3 DNA is TGCAGTGCTAGATCGGGACTAGCCTACGAG. It codes for CSARSGLAYE. The entire CDR3 reads CSARSGLAYEQYF. The chain recombines TRBV20-1 with TRBJ2-7; 8 bases align to TRBD2. The read gets to within 3 residues of the CDR3 end, and the germline J gene fills in the rest. J gave up 2 bases and V 2 bases, and 2 bases lay outside the gene matches. The CDR3 sequence is 13 residues long. Per germline, CDR1 DFQATT and CDR2 SNEGSKA (reference sequence).